This TCR beta chain appears in the sequencing data of a study of shared clonotypes between healthy human individuals. Study background: In total, the donors were two women and three men aged 18 to 49.

Of note for this clone: What it binds is unknown.

Trimming at V came to 1 base and at J to 2 bases, leaving 7 bases not matched to a gene. Germline V gene data show CDR1 as KGHSH and CDR2 as LQKENI. The CDR3 has 17 residues. Broader study findings: Estimated richness was generally greater in naive than memory subsets. Clonotypes shared by all four donors outscored non-shared clonotypes in generation probability. Clonotype sharing among the donors was expected to vary with sequencing depth.

Here immunoSEQ multiplex PCR was the method, and the copy in TCRdb shows in-frame clones only, minus some. The sample has hundreds of thousands of clones; around 72% are singletons. Input material: memory CD4+ T cells sorted from blood. The sample's subset: CD45RA-negative fraction. This rearrangement joins TRBV18 to TRBJ2-1; 8 bases fit TRBD2. The source is a woman in her twenties or thirties in good health. The CDR3 region is CASSPQSSGHTYNEQFF. The CDR3 bases are TGTGCCAGCTCACCACAGTCTAGCGGGCATACCTACAATGAGCAGTTCTTC. The variable domain in full, with the rest retrieved from reference TRBV18 and TRBJ2-1, is NAGVMQNPRHLVRRRGQEARLRCSPMKGHSHVYWYRQLPEEGLKFMVYLQKENIIDESGMPKERFSAEFPKEGPSILRIQQVVRGDSAAYFCASSPQSSGHTYNEQFFGPGTRLTVL.